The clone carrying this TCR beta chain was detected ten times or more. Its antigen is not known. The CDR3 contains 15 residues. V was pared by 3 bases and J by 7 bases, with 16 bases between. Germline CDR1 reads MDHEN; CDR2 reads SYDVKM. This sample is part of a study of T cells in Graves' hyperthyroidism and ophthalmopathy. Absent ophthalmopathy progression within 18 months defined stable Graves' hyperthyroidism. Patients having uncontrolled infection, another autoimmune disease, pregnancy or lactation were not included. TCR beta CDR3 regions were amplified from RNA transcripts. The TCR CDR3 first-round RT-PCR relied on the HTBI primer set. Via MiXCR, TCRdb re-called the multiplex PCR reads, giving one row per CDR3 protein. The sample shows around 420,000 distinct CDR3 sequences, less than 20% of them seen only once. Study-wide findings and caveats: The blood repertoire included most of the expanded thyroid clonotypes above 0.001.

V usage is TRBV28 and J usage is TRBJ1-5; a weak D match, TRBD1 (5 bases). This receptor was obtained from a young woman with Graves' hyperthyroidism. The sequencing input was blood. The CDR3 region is CASSLGSQGGQPQHF. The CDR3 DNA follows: TGTGCCAGCAGTTTGGGTTCCCAGGGAGGGCAGCCCCAGCATTTT.